A selection of T cell receptor beta chains follows, all from one sample in a study of shared T cell receptors in the human thymus. This table comes from immunoSEQ multiplex PCR, and its TCRdb copy is limited to in-frame clones, with some not included. Counted here are more than 550,000 clones, around 87% occurring once; the ten biggest clones make up 0.009% to 0.0095%. Another study also made use of these data, one on human thymus T cells.

Sequencing was done on a sample of thymocytes. All receptors come from a boy under two years old with a congenital heart defect. The CDR3 runs from the conserved cysteine through the conserved F or W. Fields, in order: D gene, CDR3 length, J gene, clone size, V gene, CDR3 DNA, CDR3 protein. D genes are given only for firm matches. Rows give clone size only sometimes, using once, few, many, or a class for an expanded clone.

>.|12|TRBJ1-1|.|TRBV30
TGTGCCTGGAGTGTACGAGTAACTGAAGCTTTCTTT
CAWSVRVTEAFF
>.|13|TRBJ2-3|.|TRBV28
TGTGCCAGCAGCCACCTTTCGGGTTTTACGCAGTATTTT
CASSHLSGFTQYF
>.|13|TRBJ2-7|.|TRBV7-6
TGTGCCAGCAGCTTATTTAGCAGGGGCGAGCAGTACTTC
CASSLFSRGEQYF
>.|15|TRBJ1-2|once|TRBV7-9
TGTGCCAGCAGCTTAGTAGCCGGGACTACCTATGGCTACACCTTC
CASSLVAGTTYGYTF
>.|16|TRBJ1-6|few|TRBV28
TGTGCCAGCAGTTTGACCGGGACAACCCTTAATTCACCCCTCCACTTT
CASSLTGTTLNSPLHF
>.|12|TRBJ1-2|.|TRBV7-9
TGTGCCAGCAGCCCCGGACTGGGGAGTTACACCTTC
CASSPGLGSYTF
>TRBD2|15|TRBJ2-7|.|TRBV2
TGTGCCAGCAGGACCGGACTAGCGGTTCCCTACGAGCAGTACTTC
CASRTGLAVPYEQYF
>TRBD1|14|TRBJ1-1|.|TRBV4-3
TGCGCCAGCAGCTATACAGGGGTTAAAAATGAAGCTTTCTTT
CASSYTGVKNEAFF
>TRBD1|13|TRBJ2-7|once|TRBV10-2
TGCGCCAGCAGTGAGCCTCGGGACAGGGATCGGTACTTC
CASSEPRDRDRYF
>TRBD1|14|TRBJ2-7|.|TRBV5-4
TGTGCCAGCAGCTTGGGGACAGGGGGCTACGAGCAGTACTTC
CASSLGTGGYEQYF
>.|17|TRBJ1-1|.|TRBV4-1
TGCGCCAGCAGCCAAGGGCGGTTGCAGGGGATGAACACTGAAGCTTTCTTT
CASSQGRLQGMNTEAFF
>.|19|TRBJ1-3|.|TRBV7-2
TGTGCCAGCAGCACCGAATGGACACGGGGGGGGGCTGAAGGAAACACCATATATTTT
CASSTEWTRGGAEGNTIYF
>.|13|TRBJ2-3|.|TRBV29-1
TGCAGCGTTGATCACGGGATGAAAGATACGCAGTATTTT
CSVDHGMKDTQYF